This TCR beta chain derives from a study of regulatory T cells in long-lasting Graves disease. The CDR3 extends over 13 amino acids. CDR1 SEHNR and CDR2 FQNEAQ come from the germline V gene (reference sequence). Trimming stripped 5 bases from V and 2 bases from J, with 9 bases between. This clonotype was counted many times. The time point denotes: persistent/refractory GD, antithyroid drugs over 5 years with positive TRAb. RNA extracted from PBMCs served as the sequencing template. Arm-PCR of CDR3 regions and iRepertoire HTBI primers were the basis on which TCR beta libraries were built. In TCRdb, the multiplex PCR reads were re-called with MiXCR into one record per CDR3 protein. The profile shows 600,000 to 850,000 distinct CDR3 sequences, 30% of them singletons.

The sample was peripheral blood mononuclear cells (PBMCs), taken when the disease was refractory, from a patient treated with antithyroid drugs. The clonotype was recovered from a female donor with Graves disease. The genes are TRBV7-9 and TRBJ1-1, with D possibly matching TRBD1 (6 bases). In DNA form, the CDR3 reads TGTGCCAGCAGCGTACAGGGTAACACTGAAGCTTTCTTT. Its translation: CASSVQGNTEAFF.